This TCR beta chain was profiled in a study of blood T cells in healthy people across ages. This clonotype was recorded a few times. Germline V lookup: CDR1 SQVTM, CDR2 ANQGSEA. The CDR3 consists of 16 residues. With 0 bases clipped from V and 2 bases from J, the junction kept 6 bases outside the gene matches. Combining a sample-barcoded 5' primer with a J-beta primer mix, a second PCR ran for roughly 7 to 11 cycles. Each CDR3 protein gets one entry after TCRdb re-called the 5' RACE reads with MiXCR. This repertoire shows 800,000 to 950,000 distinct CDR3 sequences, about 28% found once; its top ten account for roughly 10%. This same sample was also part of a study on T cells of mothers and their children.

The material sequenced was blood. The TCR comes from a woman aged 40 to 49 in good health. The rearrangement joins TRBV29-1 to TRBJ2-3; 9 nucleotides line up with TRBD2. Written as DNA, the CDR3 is TGCAGCGTTGAAGACCCGAGCGGGGGGTTCACAGATACGCAGTATTTT. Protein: CSVEDPSGGFTDTQYF.